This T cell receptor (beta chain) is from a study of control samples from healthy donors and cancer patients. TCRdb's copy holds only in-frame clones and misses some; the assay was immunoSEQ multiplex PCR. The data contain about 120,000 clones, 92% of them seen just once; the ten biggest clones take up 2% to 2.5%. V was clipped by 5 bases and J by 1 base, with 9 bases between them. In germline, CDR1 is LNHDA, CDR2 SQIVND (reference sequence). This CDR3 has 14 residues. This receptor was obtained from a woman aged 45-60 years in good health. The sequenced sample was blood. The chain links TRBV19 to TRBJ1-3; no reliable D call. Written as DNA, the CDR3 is TGTGCCAGTAGTGTCGGCGGGTCTGGAAACACCATATATTTT. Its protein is CASSVGGSGNTIYF.